This record covers a single TCR beta chain. Its antigen is as yet unknown. The sample belongs to a study of T cell responses to AZD1222 COVID-19 vaccine. Study results and caveats: As reported, nearly half of all spike-specific TCRs target variant regions that are unmutated. Two AZD1222 administrations were followed by greater Spike-specific TCR breadth and depth.

This table comes from immunoSEQ multiplex PCR, and its TCRdb copy is limited to in-frame clones, with some not included. Found here are under 200,000 clones, approximately 95% of them singletons; the top ten hold about 3.9%. Germline V gives CDR1 SGHRS, CDR2 YFSETQ. Trimming removed 6 bases from V and 0 bases from J; junction bases left unmatched: 5. This CDR3 is built from 14 residues. The rearrangement uses TRBV5-1 and TRBJ1-1, with 7 positions matching TRBD1. This specimen was peripheral blood, taken on day 0 of AZD1222 vaccination. This receptor was taken from an adult in good health. CDR3 protein: CASTEQGMNTEAFF. For the CDR3, the DNA is TGCGCCAGCACCGAACAGGGGATGAACACTGAAGCTTTCTTT.